This TCR beta chain was sequenced for a study of blood T cell repertoires in COVID-19. Whole-study context: The United States, Italy and Spain provided the acute and convalescent COVID-19 samples.

Patients in Seattle were enrolled during active infection, then followed longitudinally. V was pared by 3 bases and J by 8 bases, with 5 bases between. This CDR3 spans 11 amino acids. Source study methods: For nucleated cells, counts were estimated from reference gene primer amplification. Generated by immunoSEQ multiplex PCR, the TCRdb table keeps only in-frame clones and is missing some. V, J and clone size are taken as reported in that table, and D and trimming were inferred from the DNA itself. The data show roughly 70,000 clones, with about nine tenths seen just once and 2.5% to 3% held by the top ten.

This TCR derives from a man between 50 and 59 years old with COVID-19, enrolled during active disease. The chain links TRBV12-3 or TRBV12-4 to TRBJ2-1, with unresolved D. Sequencing was performed on peripheral blood. CDR3 nucleotide sequence: TGTGCCAGCAGTTTTCGGGATGAGCAGTTCTTC. Residues: CASSFRDEQFF.